This T cell receptor (beta chain) came from a study of blood T cell repertoires in COVID-19. Background on the study: There were acute and convalescent COVID-19 samples, and they came from the United States, Italy and Spain. From T cells, B-cell-depleted T cells, or PBMCs came the material, which was cDNA or gDNA.

Per the study methods: Nucleated cell counts were estimated from reference gene primer amplification. TCRdb's copy holds only in-frame clones and misses some; the assay was immunoSEQ multiplex PCR. That table furnishes V, J and clone size, whereas the DNA furnished D and trimming. The data hold some 93,000 clones, with 86% observed a single time. CDR3 size: 14 residues. V shed 3 bases and J 7 bases; nucleotides not matched to a gene: 4. The germline gives CDR1 KGHSH, CDR2 LQKENI. The clonotype was recovered from a woman aged 80 or over with acute or convalescent COVID-19. V is TRBV18 and J is TRBJ2-1; TRBD1 aligns across 9 bases. The material sequenced was peripheral blood. This CDR3 is CASSPTGGRNEQFF. CDR3 DNA sequence: TGTGCCAGCTCACCGACAGGGGGAAGGAATGAGCAGTTCTTC.